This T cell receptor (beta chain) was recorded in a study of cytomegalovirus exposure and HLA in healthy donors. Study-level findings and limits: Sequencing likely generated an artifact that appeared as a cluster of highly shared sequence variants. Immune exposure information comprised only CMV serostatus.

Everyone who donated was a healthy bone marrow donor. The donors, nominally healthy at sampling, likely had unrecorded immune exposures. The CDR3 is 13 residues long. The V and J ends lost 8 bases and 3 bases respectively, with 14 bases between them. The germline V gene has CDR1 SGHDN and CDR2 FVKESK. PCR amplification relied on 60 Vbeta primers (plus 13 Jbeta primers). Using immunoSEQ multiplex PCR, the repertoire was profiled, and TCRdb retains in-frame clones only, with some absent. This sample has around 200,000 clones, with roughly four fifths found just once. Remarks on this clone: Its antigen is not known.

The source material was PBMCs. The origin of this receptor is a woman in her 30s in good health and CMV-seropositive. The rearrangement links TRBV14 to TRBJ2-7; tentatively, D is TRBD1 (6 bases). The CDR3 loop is CASPNRALYEQYF. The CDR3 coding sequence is TGTGCCAGCCCGAACAGGGCCCTCTACGAGCAGTACTTC.